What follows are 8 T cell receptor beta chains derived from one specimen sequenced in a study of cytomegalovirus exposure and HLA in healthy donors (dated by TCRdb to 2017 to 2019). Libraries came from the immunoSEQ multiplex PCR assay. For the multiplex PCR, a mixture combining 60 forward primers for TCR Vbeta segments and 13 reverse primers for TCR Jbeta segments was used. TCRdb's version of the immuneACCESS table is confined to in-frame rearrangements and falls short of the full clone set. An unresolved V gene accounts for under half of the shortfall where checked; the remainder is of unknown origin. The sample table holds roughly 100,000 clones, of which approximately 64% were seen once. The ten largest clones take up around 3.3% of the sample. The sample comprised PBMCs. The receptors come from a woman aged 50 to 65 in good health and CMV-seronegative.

The CDR3 region is CASSRGPPTGELFF. CDR3 bases: TGTGCCAGCAGTCGCGGGCCTCCAACCGGGGAGCTGTTTTTT. The chain carries TRBV6-1 and TRBJ2-2; tentative D call: TRBD2 (5 bases). CDR3 length equals 14 residues. Trimming removed 5 bases at V and 5 bases at J, with 12 bases between. CDR1 and CDR2 (germline): MNHNS, SASEGT.

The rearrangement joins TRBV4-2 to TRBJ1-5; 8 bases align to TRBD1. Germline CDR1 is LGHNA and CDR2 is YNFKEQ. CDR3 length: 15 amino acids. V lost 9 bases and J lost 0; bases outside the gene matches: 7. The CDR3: CASDFGTGSNQPQHF. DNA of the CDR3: TGTGCCAGTGACTTTGGGACAGGTAGCAATCAGCCCCAGCATTTT.

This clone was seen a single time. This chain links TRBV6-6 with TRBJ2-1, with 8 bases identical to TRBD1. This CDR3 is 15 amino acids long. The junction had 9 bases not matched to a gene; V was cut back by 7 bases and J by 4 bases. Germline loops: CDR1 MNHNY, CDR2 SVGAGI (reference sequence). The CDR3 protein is CASIKQGDSYNEQFF. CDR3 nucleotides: TGTGCCAGCATTAAACAGGGGGATTCATACAATGAGCAGTTCTTC.

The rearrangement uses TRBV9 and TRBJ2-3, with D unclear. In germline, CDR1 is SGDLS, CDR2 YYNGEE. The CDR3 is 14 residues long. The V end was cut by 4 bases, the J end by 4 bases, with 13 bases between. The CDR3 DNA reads TGTGCCAGCAGCCCCTACCAACCCCCAGATACGCAGTATTTT. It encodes CASSPYQPPDTQYF.

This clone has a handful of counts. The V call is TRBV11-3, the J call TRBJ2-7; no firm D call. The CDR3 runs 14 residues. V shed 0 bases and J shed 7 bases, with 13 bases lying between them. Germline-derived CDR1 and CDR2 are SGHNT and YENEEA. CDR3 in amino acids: CASSLDRPSGEQYF. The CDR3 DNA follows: TGTGCCAGCAGCTTAGACCGTCCCTCCGGGGAGCAGTACTTC.

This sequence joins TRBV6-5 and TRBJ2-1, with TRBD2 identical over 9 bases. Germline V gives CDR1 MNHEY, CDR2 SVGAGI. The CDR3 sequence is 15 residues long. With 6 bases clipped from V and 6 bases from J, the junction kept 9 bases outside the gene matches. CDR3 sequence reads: CASSGAGGLFNEQFF. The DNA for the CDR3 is TGTGCCAGCAGCGGAGCGGGGGGACTTTTCAATGAGCAGTTCTTC.

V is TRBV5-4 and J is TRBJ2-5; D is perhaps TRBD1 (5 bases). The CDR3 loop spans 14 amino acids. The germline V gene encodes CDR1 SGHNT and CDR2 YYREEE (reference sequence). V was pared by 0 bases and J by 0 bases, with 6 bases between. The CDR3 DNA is TGTGCCAGCAGCTTGGTACAGGACCAAGAGACCCAGTACTTC. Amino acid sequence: CASSLVQDQETQYF.

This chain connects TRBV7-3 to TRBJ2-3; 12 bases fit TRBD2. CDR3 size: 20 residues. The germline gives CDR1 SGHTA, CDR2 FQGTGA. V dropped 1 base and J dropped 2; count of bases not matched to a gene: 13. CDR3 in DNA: TGTGCCAGCAGCTTAAAACTCGTGGCTAGCGGGAGGGCCTTCACAGATACGCAGTATTTT. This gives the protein CASSLKLVASGRAFTDTQYF.